This TCR beta chain was sequenced for a study of T cell changes during pregnancy in multiple sclerosis (dated by TCRdb to 2018 to 2020). For context, the study as a whole: In women with multiple sclerosis, the researchers looked at how the T cell repertoire shifted as pregnancy progressed.

The cysteine opens and the phenylalanine closes a CDR3 of 15 amino acids. The DNA shown is the 45-base CDR3, in frame from base 1. From the germline V gene, CDR1 is LGHNA and CDR2 is YSLEER. V and J are truncated by 6 bases and 3 bases respectively, leaving an intervening sequence of 14 bases. Notes on this clone: Its antigen target is currently unknown. Base-call qualities are not available, and no considerably larger clone is one nucleotide away.

Libraries were constructed by the immunoSEQ multiplex PCR assay. TCRdb's version of the immuneACCESS table is confined to in-frame rearrangements and falls short of the full clone set. An unresolved V gene accounts for under half of the shortfall where checked; the remainder is of unknown origin. Across this sample there are roughly 42,000 clones, with about 91% seen only once. Roughly 0.69% of the sample belongs to the ten largest clones. The chain links TRBV4-3 with TRBJ2-2; perhaps TRBD2 is the D gene, with 5 bases matching. Sequencing was performed on CD4+ T cells from peripheral blood mononuclear cells, taken before pregnancy. This receptor was obtained from a female donor with multiple sclerosis, enrolled in a pregnancy study. The CDR3 has the sequence CASRKRQLDTGELFF. The DNA sequence is given as TGCGCCAGCAGGAAGAGACAACTAGACACCGGGGAGCTGTTTTTT.